This T cell receptor (beta chain) stems from a study of blood T cell repertoires in COVID-19. The assay was immunoSEQ multiplex PCR, and TCRdb's table has in-frame clones only and misses some. This sample has roughly 250,000 clones, with approximately 90% found just once. The CDR3 length is 16 residues. Germline CDR1 and CDR2: MNHEY and SVGEGT. V was clipped by 5 bases and J by 0 bases, with 16 bases between them. Sequencing used peripheral blood. The TCR originated in a woman between 40 and 55 years old who had recovered from COVID-19. This chain links TRBV6-2 or TRBV6-3 with TRBJ1-2; D may be TRBD1 (6 bases). The CDR3 protein is CASSQTRQASNYGYTF. DNA of the CDR3: TGTGCCAGCAGTCAAACCCGACAGGCTTCTAACTATGGCTACACCTTC.